These T cell receptor beta chains were read from a single sample in a study of T cells in Graves' hyperthyroidism and ophthalmopathy. TCRdb redid the calling of the multiplex PCR reads with MiXCR, one entry per CDR3 protein. Of about 710,000 distinct CDR3 sequences listed, about 16% are singletons. The specimen sequenced was blood. The receptors stem from a man between 18 and 29 years old with Graves' hyperthyroidism. Each CDR3 is given with its conserved first and last residue. Each record gives: J gene, clone size, CDR3 length, V gene, D gene, CDR3 protein, CDR3 DNA. A D gene is named only where the DNA matches it firmly. The size field is filled for only some rows; it gives once, few, many or a size class.

J: TRBJ2-5
size: few
length: 14
V: TRBV20-1
D: .
CDR3: CSAGAGGDGETQYF
DNA: TGCAGTGCTGGGGCCGGAGGGGATGGAGAGACCCAGTACTTC

J: TRBJ2-7
size: many
length: 14
V: TRBV20-1
D: TRBD1
CDR3: CSASVPGQTYEQYF
DNA: TGCAGTGCTAGTGTTCCGGGACAGACTTACGAGCAGTACTTC

J: TRBJ2-6
size: few
length: 15
V: TRBV2
D: .
CDR3: CASSDSGSGANVLTF
DNA: TGTGCCAGCAGTGATTCGGGCTCTGGGGCCAACGTCCTGACTTTC

J: TRBJ2-5
size: many
length: 14
V: TRBV30
D: .
CDR3: CATKATERRETQYF
DNA: TGTGCAACTAAGGCCACCGAAAGGCGGGAGACCCAGTACTTC

J: TRBJ2-1
size: .
length: 13
V: TRBV10-2
D: .
CDR3: CASSKGDYNEQFF
DNA: TGCGCCAGCAGTAAGGGGGACTACAATGAGCAGTTCTTC

J: TRBJ2-7
size: many
length: 13
V: TRBV20-1
D: .
CDR3: CSARPGGAYEQYF
DNA: TGCAGTGCTAGACCAGGGGGGGCCTACGAGCAGTACTTC

J: TRBJ2-5
size: .
length: 12
V: TRBV28
D: .
CDR3: CASKEEGETQYF
DNA: TGTGCCAGCAAAGAGGAAGGAGAGACCCAGTACTTC

J: TRBJ2-3
size: many
length: 17
V: TRBV3-1
D: TRBD2
CDR3: CASSQDPAGGWADTQYF
DNA: TGTGCCAGCAGCCAAGATCCAGCGGGAGGGTGGGCAGATACGCAGTATTTT

J: TRBJ2-5
size: many
length: 15
V: TRBV7-2
D: .
CDR3: CASSPTSGPGETQYF
DNA: TGTGCCAGCAGCCCGACCTCCGGGCCAGGAGAGACCCAGTACTTC

J: TRBJ2-5
size: .
length: 14
V: TRBV15
D: TRBD2
CDR3: CATSVAGVRETQYF
DNA: TGTGCCACCAGCGTCGCGGGAGTAAGAGAGACCCAGTACTTC

J: TRBJ2-5
size: .
length: 15
V: TRBV7-9
D: .
CDR3: CASTQQGGTAGTQYF
DNA: TGTGCCAGCACCCAGCAGGGCGGCACCGCGGGGACCCAGTACTTC

J: TRBJ1-2
size: few
length: 16
V: TRBV2
D: .
CDR3: CASSGIDTTYNYGYTF
DNA: TGTGCCAGCAGTGGGATCGATACGACCTACAACTATGGCTACACCTTC

J: TRBJ1-1
size: many
length: 13
V: TRBV18
D: .
CDR3: CASLQGLDTEAFF
DNA: TGTGCCAGTCTCCAGGGGCTAGACACTGAAGCTTTCTTT

J: TRBJ1-1
size: many
length: 16
V: TRBV28
D: TRBD1
CDR3: CASSSAGDRALSYAFF
DNA: TGTGCCAGCAGTTCCGCGGGGGACAGGGCGCTCAGTTACGCTTTCTTT

J: TRBJ1-6
size: .
length: 15
V: TRBV29-1
D: TRBD1
CDR3: CSEPTGDEGGSPLHF
DNA: TGCAGCGAACCGACAGGGGACGAAGGTGGTTCACCCCTCCACTTT

J: TRBJ1-2
size: .
length: 13
V: TRBV28
D: .
CDR3: CASRSKLSRGYTF
DNA: TGTGCCAGCAGATCGAAACTTTCTCGTGGCTACACCTTC

J: TRBJ2-7
size: .
length: 13
V: TRBV28
D: .
CDR3: CASRTQGEYEQYF
DNA: TGTGCCAGCAGAACGCAGGGAGAATACGAGCAGTACTTC

J: TRBJ1-1
size: many
length: 14
V: TRBV12-3/TRBV12-4
D: .
CDR3: CASSSGLLNTEAFF
DNA: TGTGCCAGCAGTTCGGGACTTTTGAACACTGAAGCTTTCTTT